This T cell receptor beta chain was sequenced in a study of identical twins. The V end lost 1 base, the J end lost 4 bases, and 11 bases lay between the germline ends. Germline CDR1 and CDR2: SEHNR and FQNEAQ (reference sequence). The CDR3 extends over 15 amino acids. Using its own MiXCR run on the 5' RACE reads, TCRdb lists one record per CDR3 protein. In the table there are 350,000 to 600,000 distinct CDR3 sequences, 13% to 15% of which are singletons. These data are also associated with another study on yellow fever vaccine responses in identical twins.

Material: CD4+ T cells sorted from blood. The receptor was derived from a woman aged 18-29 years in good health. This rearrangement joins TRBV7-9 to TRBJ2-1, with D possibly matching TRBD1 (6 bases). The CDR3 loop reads CASSLEGHGYNEQFF. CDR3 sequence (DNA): TGTGCCAGCAGCTTAGAGGGACACGGTTACAATGAGCAGTTCTTC. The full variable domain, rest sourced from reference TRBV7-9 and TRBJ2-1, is DTGVSQNPRHKITKRGQNVTFRCDPISEHNRLYWYRQTLGQGPEFLTYFQNEAQLEKSRLLSDRFSAERPKGSFSTLEIQRTEQGDSAMYLCASSLEGHGYNEQFFGPGTRLTVL.